This T cell receptor beta chain originates from a study of blood T cells in healthy people across ages. This clonotype was recorded at least ten times. Germline V CDR1 and CDR2: SGHRS, YFSETQ. The CDR3 extends over 14 amino acids. Trimming removed 4 bases from V and 4 bases from J, with 15 bases in between. A second PCR, run for roughly 7 to 11 cycles, used a sample-barcoded 5' primer plus a J-beta primer mix. Each CDR3 protein is one row after TCRdb ran MiXCR on the 5' RACE reads. The table lists 600,000 or so distinct CDR3 sequences, approximately 30% of them singletons, with around a sixth in the top ten.

This clonotype was sampled from a woman older than 75 in good health. The specimen sequenced was blood. The chain joins TRBV5-1 to TRBJ2-7; tentatively, D is TRBD2 (6 bases). The CDR3 DNA sequence: TGCGCCAGCAGCAACCGGGACTCCAGGTACGAGCAGTACTTC. Its protein is CASSNRDSRYEQYF.